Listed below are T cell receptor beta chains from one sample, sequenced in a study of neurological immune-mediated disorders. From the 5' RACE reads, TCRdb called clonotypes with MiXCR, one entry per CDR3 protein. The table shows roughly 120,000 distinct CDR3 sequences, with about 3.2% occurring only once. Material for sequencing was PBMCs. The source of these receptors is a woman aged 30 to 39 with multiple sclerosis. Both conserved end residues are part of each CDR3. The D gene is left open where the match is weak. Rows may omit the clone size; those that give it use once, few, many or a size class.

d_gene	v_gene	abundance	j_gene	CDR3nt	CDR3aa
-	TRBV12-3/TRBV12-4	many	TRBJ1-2	TGTGCCAGCAGTCCCCCCAGGACGATGGGAACTTTTGGCTACACCTTC	CASSPPRTMGTFGYTF
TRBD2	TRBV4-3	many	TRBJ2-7	TGCGCCAGCAGCCAATCTGGGACTAGCGCAGAGCAGTACTTC	CASSQSGTSAEQYF
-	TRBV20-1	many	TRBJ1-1	TGCAGTGCTAGAGATTTTGGGGGGACTGGGGGTGCTTTCTTT	CSARDFGGTGGAFF
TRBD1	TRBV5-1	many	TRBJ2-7	TGCGCCAGTCGACAGGGGGCTTACGAGCAGTACTTC	CASRQGAYEQYF
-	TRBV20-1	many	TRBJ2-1	TGCAGTGCCAGGCGGGACCCCACGGGGAATGAGCAGTTCTTC	CSARRDPTGNEQFF
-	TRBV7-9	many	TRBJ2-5	TGTGCCAGCAGCGACGTGAGACACCCCCAAGAGACCCAGTACTTC	CASSDVRHPQETQYF
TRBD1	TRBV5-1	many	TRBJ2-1	TGCGCCAGCAGCCGTGACAGGGGCCCCTACAATGAGCAGTTCTTC	CASSRDRGPYNEQFF
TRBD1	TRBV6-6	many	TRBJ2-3	TGTGCCAGCAGTTACTCAGCACAGGGGCGGCGGTCCACAGATACGCAGTATTTT	CASSYSAQGRRSTDTQYF
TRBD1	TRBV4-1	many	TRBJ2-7	TGCGCCAGCAGCCAAGGGTCCGGGACAGGGATCAACCACGAGCAGTACTTC	CASSQGSGTGINHEQYF
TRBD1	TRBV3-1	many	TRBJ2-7	TGTGCCAGCAGCCAAAACACAGGGGGATCCTACGAGCAGTACTTC	CASSQNTGGSYEQYF
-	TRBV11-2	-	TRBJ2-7	TGTGCCAGCAGCTTCGGGACCAGGGGCTACGAGCAGTACTTC	CASSFGTRGYEQYF
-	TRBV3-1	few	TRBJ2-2	TGTGCCAGCAGCCCAAGAGGTGCGGTAGAAACCGGGGAGCTGTTTTTT	CASSPRGAVETGELFF
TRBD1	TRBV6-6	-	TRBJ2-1	TGTGCCAGCATTGGACAGGGGAGATACAATGAGCAGTTCTTC	CASIGQGRYNEQFF
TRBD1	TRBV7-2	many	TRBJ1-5	TGTGCCAGCAGCAGTCGACAGGGGGCTCAGCCCCAGCATTTT	CASSSRQGAQPQHF
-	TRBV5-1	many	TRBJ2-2	TGCGCCAGCAGCTTAAACGGGGAGCTGTTTTTT	CASSLNGELFF
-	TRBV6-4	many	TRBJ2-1	TGTGCCAGCAGCACCGGGACCAATTTACGCAATGAGCAGTTCTTC	CASSTGTNLRNEQFF
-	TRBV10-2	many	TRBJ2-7	TGCGCCAGCAGTGAGGGCCCCCGGGGGTACTACGAGCAGTACTTC	CASSEGPRGYYEQYF
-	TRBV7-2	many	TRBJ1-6	TGTGCCAGCAGCTTAATCGGGGGCGCCTATAATTCACCCCTCCACTTT	CASSLIGGAYNSPLHF
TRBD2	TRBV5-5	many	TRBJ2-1	TGTGCCAGCAGCTTGGTCCTAGCGGGCTTCTCCTACAATGAGCAGTTCTTC	CASSLVLAGFSYNEQFF
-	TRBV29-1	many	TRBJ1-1	TGCAGCGCAGAGGCTGGGGACACTGAAGCTTTCTTT	CSAEAGDTEAFF
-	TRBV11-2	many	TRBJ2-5	TGTGCCAGCACACCATCCCTGTACCAAGAGACCCAGTACTTC	CASTPSLYQETQYF
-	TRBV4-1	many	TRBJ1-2	TGCGCCAGCAGCCAGGAGGGCCGCGGCTATGGCTACACCTTC	CASSQEGRGYGYTF
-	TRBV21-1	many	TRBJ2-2	TGTGCCAGCAGCAAACTCCGCGGGGAGCTGTTTTTT	CASSKLRGELFF
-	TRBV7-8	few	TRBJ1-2	TGTGCCAGCAGCTTAGTGGGAGGCTATGGCTACACCTTC	CASSLVGGYGYTF
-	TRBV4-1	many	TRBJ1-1	TGCGCCAGCAGCCAAAGGTCTCAGGGTACTGAAGCTTTCTTT	CASSQRSQGTEAFF
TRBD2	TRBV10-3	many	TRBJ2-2	TGTGCCATCGCTATGACTAGCGGGAGAAGTACCGGGGAGCTGTTTTTT	CAIAMTSGRSTGELFF
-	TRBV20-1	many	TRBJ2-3	TGCATCCCTGGGACCAATCCGGCAGATACGCAGTATTTT	CIPGTNPADTQYF
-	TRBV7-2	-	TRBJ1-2	TGTGCCAGCAGCTTAGGTGTCAGTGGCTATGGCTACACCTTC	CASSLGVSGYGYTF
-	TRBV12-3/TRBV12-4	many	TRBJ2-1	TGTGCCAGCAGTCCTTGGGATCATATCTCTTCATCCTACAATGAGCAGTTCTTC	CASSPWDHISSSYNEQFF
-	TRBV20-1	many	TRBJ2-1	TGCAGTTTATGGGACAATGAGCAGTTCTTC	CSLWDNEQFF
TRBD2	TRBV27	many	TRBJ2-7	TGTGCCAGCAGAACGACTAGCGGGGGCACCTACGAGCAGTACTTC	CASRTTSGGTYEQYF
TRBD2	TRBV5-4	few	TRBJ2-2	TGTGCCAGCAGCCCCCCGCGAGCGGGAGGGAACACCGGGGAGCTGTTTTTT	CASSPPRAGGNTGELFF
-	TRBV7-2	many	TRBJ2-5	TGTGCCAGCAGCTTAGGATTGGGGGCCGGGGAAGAGACCCAGTACTTC	CASSLGLGAGEETQYF
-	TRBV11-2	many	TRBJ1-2	TGTGCCAGCAGCTTCTACGGGTCCTATGGCTACACCTTC	CASSFYGSYGYTF
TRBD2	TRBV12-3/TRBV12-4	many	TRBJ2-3	TGTGCCAGCAGTTTTCGGCCGCGAAGCGGGGGGGCGTACGATACGCAGTATTTT	CASSFRPRSGGAYDTQYF
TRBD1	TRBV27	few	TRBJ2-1	TGTGCCAGCAGCCAGCGCAGGGGGGAGCAGTTCTTC	CASSQRRGEQFF
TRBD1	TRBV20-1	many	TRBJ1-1	TGCAGCGCGACAGGGCAAAACACTGAAGCTTTCTTT	CSATGQNTEAFF
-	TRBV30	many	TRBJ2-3	TGTGCCTGGAGTGGTGGAGGTGGTCAGTATTTT	CAWSGGGGQYF
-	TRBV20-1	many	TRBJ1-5	TGCAGTGCTAGTCGGGACACCAATCAGCCCCAGCATTTT	CSASRDTNQPQHF
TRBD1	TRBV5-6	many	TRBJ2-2	TGTGCCAGCAGCATCCGGGACAGGACAACCACCGGGGAGCTGTTTTTT	CASSIRDRTTTGELFF
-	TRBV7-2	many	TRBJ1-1	TGTGCCAGCAGCCACACCACTGAAGCTTTCTTT	CASSHTTEAFF
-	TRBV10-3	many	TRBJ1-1	TGTGCCATCAGTGACCCTACGAGGAGACAGGAAACCGATGAAGCTTTCTTT	CAISDPTRRQETDEAFF
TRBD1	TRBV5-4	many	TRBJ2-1	TGTGCCAGCACGGCGACAGGGTCTAACAATGAGCAGTTCTTC	CASTATGSNNEQFF
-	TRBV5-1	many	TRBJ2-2	TGCGCCAGCAGCTCTCAGGGAGGGGAGCTGTTTTTT	CASSSQGGELFF
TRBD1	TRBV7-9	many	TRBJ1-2	TGTGCCAGCAGCTTCGGCGGGGACAGGGCCTATGGCTACACCTTC	CASSFGGDRAYGYTF
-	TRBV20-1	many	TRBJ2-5	TGCAGTGCTCCCGGGACCCCGGGGACCCAGTACTTC	CSAPGTPGTQYF
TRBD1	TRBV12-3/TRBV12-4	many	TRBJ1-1	TGTGCCAGCAGTTTAATACCAGGGGGAACTGAAGCTTTCTTT	CASSLIPGGTEAFF
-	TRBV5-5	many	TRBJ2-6	TGTGCCAGCAGCCTGATCGTCTTGTCTGGGGCCAACGTCCTGACTTTC	CASSLIVLSGANVLTF
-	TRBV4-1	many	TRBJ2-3	TGCGCCAGCAGCCAAGGATCGGGCCAGGTAGCCCTAGATACGCAGTATTTT	CASSQGSGQVALDTQYF
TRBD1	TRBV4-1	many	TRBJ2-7	TGCGCCAGCAGCCAAGCCACAGGGGATCCTACCTACGAGCAGTACTTC	CASSQATGDPTYEQYF